Sequencing of this TCR beta chain was carried out in a study of shared clonotypes between healthy human individuals. Study as a whole: CD4 naive and CD4 memory each took three plates per donor, while CD8 naive took two and CD8 memory one.

Points on this clone: The antigen is undetermined. Other DNA sequences in the same sample also yield this CDR3.

Some clones are missing from TCRdb's copy, which holds only in-frame ones; the method was immunoSEQ multiplex PCR. This table holds approximately 530,000 clones, 90% to 96% found once. General study findings and limits: Sharing across four donors was highest in naive CD4 (roughly 5%) and lowest in memory CD8 (roughly 0.4%).

This clonotype was sampled from a woman in her twenties or thirties in good health. The specimen sequenced was naive CD4+ T cells sorted from blood. The subset: CD45RA+ positively selected.

CDR3 loop: CASSPGGSSYNEQFF. CDR3 sequence (DNA): TGCGCCAGCAGTCCGGGGGGGAGCTCCTACAATGAGCAGTTCTTC. The V and J genes are TRBV5-1 and TRBJ2-1; TRBD2 matches at 8 bases. Trimming cost V 5 bases and J 0 bases; bases outside gene matches: 4. Germline V CDR1 and CDR2: SGHRS, YFSETQ. There are 15 residues in the CDR3. Together with reference TRBV5-1 and TRBJ2-1, the CDR3 gives the full variable domain: KAGVTQTPRYLIKTRGQQVTLSCSPISGHRSVSWYQQTPGQGLQFLFEYFSETQRNKGNFPGRFSGRQFSNSRSEMNVSTLELGDSALYLCASSPGGSSYNEQFFGPGTRLTVL.